This is a list of T cell receptor beta chains from one sample in a study of identifying expanded T cells in peripheral blood. The data were produced by immunoSEQ multiplex PCR, yet TCRdb's version contains in-frame clones alone and is incomplete. The table includes 84,000 or so clones, 89% detected once. Material for sequencing was blood. These receptor sequences come from a person aged 18 to 75 in good health. CDR3s include the opening cysteine and the closing phenylalanine or tryptophan. The D gene is left open where the match is weak. Not every row has a clone size; where given, it reads once, few, many or a size class.

size,length,V,D,J,DNA,CDR3
.,14,TRBV7-2,TRBD2,TRBJ2-5,TGTGCCAGCAGCCGAGGACTAGCGGGAGAGACCCAGTACTTC,CASSRGLAGETQYF
.,13,TRBV5-4,.,TRBJ2-5,TGTGCCAGCAGCCTGAACGTCCCTGGGGGCCAGTACTTC,CASSLNVPGGQYF
.,15,TRBV7-3,TRBD1,TRBJ2-3,TGTGCCAGCGCCCCCGGGACAGGGGATGTAGATACGCAGTATTTT,CASAPGTGDVDTQYF
.,15,TRBV29-1,TRBD2,TRBJ2-1,TGCAGCGTTGAAGGGGGAGGGGTCCTACTCAATGAGCAGTTCTTC,CSVEGGGVLLNEQFF
.,15,TRBV5-6,.,TRBJ2-6,TGTGCCAGCAGCTTGGTTGGGGTGTGGGCCAACGTCCTGACTTTC,CASSLVGVWANVLTF
.,15,TRBV4-1,TRBD1,TRBJ2-5,TGCGCCAGCAGCCGAGGGACAGGGGGCGAGAAGACCCAGTACTTC,CASSRGTGGEKTQYF
.,14,TRBV6-1,.,TRBJ2-5,TGTGCCAGCGCTTGGGCAGGTCAGGGGGAGACCCAGTACTTC,CASAWAGQGETQYF
.,13,TRBV28,.,TRBJ1-1,TGTGCCAGCAGTCTTGGACAGTACGGTGAAGCTTTCTTT,CASSLGQYGEAFF
once,9,TRBV20-1,TRBD1,TRBJ1-2,TGCAGTCCCAGGGGGGACTACACCTTC,CSPRGDYTF
.,14,TRBV11-1,.,TRBJ2-7,TGTGCCAGCAGCTTGGGGGGAAGCTCCTACGAGCAGTACTTC,CASSLGGSSYEQYF
.,11,TRBV2,.,TRBJ2-2,TGTGCCAGCAAGAATTTGGGGGAGCTGTTTTTT,CASKNLGELFF
.,14,TRBV6-5,.,TRBJ2-7,TGTGCCAGCAGTTACGGGACAAACACCTACGAGCAGTACTTC,CASSYGTNTYEQYF
.,16,TRBV10-3,TRBD2,TRBJ2-3,TGTGCCATCAGCGACCCGGGACTAGGGGCGTCGGATACGCAGTATTTT,CAISDPGLGASDTQYF
few,14,TRBV5-1,.,TRBJ2-7,TGCGCCAGCAGCTTGTCAAGTCGCGAGGGGGGGCAGTACTTC,CASSLSSREGGQYF
.,15,TRBV28,TRBD1,TRBJ1-4,TGTGCCAGCAGCCCGGCGGACAGGGGCAGTGAAAAACTGTTTTTT,CASSPADRGSEKLFF
.,13,TRBV28,TRBD1,TRBJ2-3,TGTGCCAGCAGTCCAGGGGGCGACGATACGCAGTATTTT,CASSPGGDDTQYF
.,17,TRBV9,TRBD2,TRBJ2-7,TGTGCCAGCAGCGTCCCGATCACTACTAGCGCGCCCTACGAGCAGTACTTC,CASSVPITTSAPYEQYF
.,13,TRBV19,TRBD2,TRBJ2-3,TGTGCCATTAGGGCGGGAGGAACGAATACGCAGTATTTT,CAIRAGGTNTQYF
.,15,TRBV5-1,.,TRBJ2-2,TGCGCCAGCAGCTTGGGACTAGATGGTGTCGGGGAGCTGTTTTTT,CASSLGLDGVGELFF
.,16,TRBV18,TRBD2,TRBJ2-1,TGTGCCAGCTCTCACGGGGGACTAGCGGGAGCCCATGAGCAGTTCTTC,CASSHGGLAGAHEQFF
once,14,TRBV4-1,TRBD1,TRBJ1-1,TGCGCCAGCAGCCAAGATTTTAGGGGGCGTGAAGCTTTCTTT,CASSQDFRGREAFF
.,17,TRBV7-2,.,TRBJ1-4,TGTGCCAGCAGCTTAGGTTTAGGAGGGACGGGCTCTGAAAAACTGTTTTTT,CASSLGLGGTGSEKLFF
.,15,TRBV5-1,TRBD1,TRBJ1-2,TGCGCCAGCAGCTCGACAGGGCGCGGCGGTTATGGCTACACCTTC,CASSSTGRGGYGYTF
once,16,TRBV19,.,TRBJ1-1,TGTGCCAGTAGGGGGACACTCTACTACATGAACACTGAAGCTTTCTTT,CASRGTLYYMNTEAFF
.,12,TRBV29-1,.,TRBJ1-1,TGCAGCGTCCGGGGCCAGAACACTGAAGCTTTCTTT,CSVRGQNTEAFF
.,15,TRBV6-6,TRBD1,TRBJ1-2,TGTGCCAGCAGTTACTCGGACAGGGGGGGCTATGGCTACACCTTC,CASSYSDRGGYGYTF
.,16,TRBV9,TRBD1,TRBJ2-2,TGTGCCAGCAGCGTACTCGGGGACAGCTACACCGGGGAGCTGTTTTTT,CASSVLGDSYTGELFF
.,12,TRBV7-2,.,TRBJ2-5,TGTGCCACCCAGCTCCCGGGACTCTCCCAGTACTTC,CATQLPGLSQYF
.,13,TRBV9,TRBD1,TRBJ2-3,TGTGCCACCGGACAGGCGAGCACAGATACGCAGTATTTT,CATGQASTDTQYF
few,14,TRBV2,TRBD1,TRBJ1-6,TGTGCCAGCAGTGGGGACAGGGTAAATTCACCCCTCCACTTT,CASSGDRVNSPLHF
.,14,TRBV29-1,.,TRBJ1-2,TGCAGCGTTGCGCTCGACACCGGTTTTGGTGGCTACACCTTC,CSVALDTGFGGYTF
.,12,TRBV19,.,TRBJ1-2,TGTGCCAGTAGTATAGATCCCTATGGCTACACCTTC,CASSIDPYGYTF
.,16,TRBV29-1,.,TRBJ2-2,TGCAGCGTTCAAATATCAATCGACATTTACACCGGGGAGCTGTTTTTT,CSVQISIDIYTGELFF
.,15,TRBV6-6,.,TRBJ1-2,TGTGCCAGCAGTTACTCGGCAGAATCCGGCTATGGCTACACCTTC,CASSYSAESGYGYTF
.,15,TRBV6-5,.,TRBJ1-1,TGTGCCAGCAGTCACCTTCCGGGCTTGCGTACTGAAGCTTTCTTT,CASSHLPGLRTEAFF
.,15,TRBV5-1,TRBD2,TRBJ2-5,TGCGCCAGCTCAGAACTAGCGGGGGTCCAAGAGACCCAGTACTTC,CASSELAGVQETQYF
.,11,TRBV29-1,.,TRBJ2-1,TGCAGCGTTGACGAGGGGACTGAGCAGTTCTTC,CSVDEGTEQFF
.,16,TRBV5-1,TRBD2,TRBJ2-7,TGCGCCAGCTCCGCTGGACTAGCGGGGGGCTCCTACGAGCAGTACTTC,CASSAGLAGGSYEQYF
.,13,TRBV5-6,.,TRBJ2-2,TGTGCCAGCAGCTCTACTAGCTCCGGGGAGCTGTTTTTT,CASSSTSSGELFF
once,16,TRBV6-6,.,TRBJ2-1,TGTGCCAGCAGTTACTCCCCGTTGATAGGAACCAATGAGCAGTTCTTC,CASSYSPLIGTNEQFF
.,12,TRBV7-9,.,TRBJ1-2,TGTGCCAGCAGCTTTGGACAATCACCTTACACCTTC,CASSFGQSPYTF
.,14,TRBV7-8,.,TRBJ1-4,TGTGCCAGCAGCCTCGGGGGGGTGGGTGAAAAACTGTTTTTT,CASSLGGVGEKLFF
.,15,TRBV4-1,.,TRBJ1-3,TGCGCCAGCAGCCAAGATGCGGGATATGGAAACACCATATATTTT,CASSQDAGYGNTIYF
.,12,TRBV4-3,.,TRBJ1-4,TGCGCCAGCAGCCAAGGTTCGGAAAAACTGTTTTTT,CASSQGSEKLFF
.,13,TRBV19,.,TRBJ2-2,TGTGCCAGTAGTCCAAGGAACACCGGGGAGCTGTTTTTT,CASSPRNTGELFF
once,15,TRBV2,TRBD1,TRBJ1-5,TGTGCCAGCAGCGGGACAGGGGGCGCGGGTCAGCCCCAGCATTTT,CASSGTGGAGQPQHF
.,15,TRBV29-1,TRBD1,TRBJ1-1,TGCAGCGTTGGCCCGACAGGGGGCGACCTGTTTGAAGCTTTCTTT,CSVGPTGGDLFEAFF
.,18,TRBV5-6,.,TRBJ2-7,TGTGCCAGCAGCTTGTATAATTTGGGTGTGGGACGTCTATACGAGCAGTACTTC,CASSLYNLGVGRLYEQYF
.,13,TRBV4-1,.,TRBJ2-2,TGCGCCAGCAGCCAAGGGCCGGCCGGGGAGCTGTTTTTT,CASSQGPAGELFF
few,15,TRBV5-4,.,TRBJ2-1,TGTGCCAGCAGCCCCGATCCCAGCTCCTACAATGAGCAGTTCTTC,CASSPDPSSYNEQFF
once,18,TRBV9,TRBD2,TRBJ2-3,TGTGCCAGCAGCGTATGGTCTAGCGGGGGGACGAGCACAGATACGCAGTATTTT,CASSVWSSGGTSTDTQYF
few,15,TRBV2,TRBD1,TRBJ1-6,TGTGCCAGCAGTGAAAGGACAGGGATGGATTCACCCCTCCACTTT,CASSERTGMDSPLHF
once,15,TRBV5-4,TRBD1,TRBJ2-7,TGTGCCAGCAGCTTCCGGGACAGGGATTCCTACGAGCAGTACTTC,CASSFRDRDSYEQYF
once,12,TRBV9,.,TRBJ1-1,TGTGCCAGCAGCTCCGGGCGATCAGAAGCTTTCTTT,CASSSGRSEAFF
.,15,TRBV6-5,TRBD1,TRBJ1-4,TGTGCCAGCAGGGGCAGGGACAGGCGAAATGAAAAACTGTTTTTT,CASRGRDRRNEKLFF
.,16,TRBV5-4,.,TRBJ1-6,TGTGCCAGCAGCTTGGTCGGCAGCACCTATAATTCACCCCTCCACTTT,CASSLVGSTYNSPLHF
.,15,TRBV5-5,TRBD1,TRBJ1-2,TGTGCCAGCAGCTTCAACCTAGACAGGGTGAATGGCTACACCTTC,CASSFNLDRVNGYTF
.,16,TRBV11-3,TRBD1,TRBJ2-7,TGTGCCAGCAGCTCCAGTTCGGGACAGGGCTCCTACGAGCAGTACTTC,CASSSSSGQGSYEQYF
few,13,TRBV7-2,.,TRBJ1-2,TGTGCCAGCAGCAAAGACAGCATCTATGGCTACACCTTC,CASSKDSIYGYTF